These 7 T cell receptor beta chains were all obtained from the same sample, sequenced in a study of blood T cell repertoires in COVID-19. Profiling relied on immunoSEQ multiplex PCR, and the TCRdb table lists in-frame clones only, not all of them. The profile shows approximately 220,000 clones, 89% of them singletons. The sample consisted of PBMCs or T cells enriched from blood (not recorded which). Every receptor here comes from a woman aged 25-40 years with acute COVID-19.

The gene calls are TRBV9 and TRBJ1-1; D unresolved. Trimming took off 0 bases at V and 1 base at J, with 7 bases between the two ends. This CDR3 contains 14 residues. The germline gives CDR1 SGDLS, CDR2 YYNGEE. The CDR3 DNA follows: TGTGCCAGCAGCGTAGATGCAGGGAACACTGAAGCTTTCTTT. As protein: CASSVDAGNTEAFF.

J is TRBJ1-2 and V is TRBV10-3; D call uncertain. Trimming cost V 2 bases and J 8 bases, with 18 bases left between them. This CDR3 comprises 15 residues. The germline V gene has CDR1 ENHRY and CDR2 SYGVKD. CDR3 DNA sequence: TGTGCCATCAGTGAGCCTATTGACCGGGAAAGAGGCTACACCTTC. Its translation: CAISEPIDRERGYTF.

V gene TRBV5-8 combines with J gene TRBJ1-1; tentatively, D is TRBD1 (6 bases). This CDR3 has 16 amino acids. V lost 1 base, J lost 3 bases, and 16 bases lay in between. Germline CDR1 SGHTS, CDR2 YDEGEE. In DNA, the CDR3 is TGTGCCAGCAGCTTGTCCAACAGGGTCTCGCACACTGAAGCTTTCTTT. This sequence encodes CASSLSNRVSHTEAFF.

The chain combines TRBV11-2 with TRBJ2-1; 10 bases are a match to TRBD1. This CDR3 comprises 14 residues. V trimming: 1 base; J trimming: 12 bases; junction bases outside the gene matches: 6. Germline CDR1 and CDR2: SGHAT and FQNNGV. Here the CDR3 DNA reads TGTGCCAGCAGCTTAGTAGTCGGACAGGGGGTGCAGTTCTTC. Translated, it gives CASSLVVGQGVQFF.

The chain recombines TRBV5-4 with TRBJ1-1; D remains ambiguous. V dropped 3 bases and J dropped 5 bases, with 17 bases sitting between them. The CDR3 consists of 15 residues. CDR1 and CDR2 (germline): SGHNT, YYREEE (reference sequence). CDR3 bases: TGTGCCAGCAGCTGGGCTACGGGAGATAGGACTGAAGCTTTCTTT. It specifies CASSWATGDRTEAFF.

The chain uses TRBV4-1 and TRBJ1-4, with 10 bases identical to TRBD1. In germline, CDR1 is MGHRA, CDR2 YSYEKL. Trimming cost V 6 bases and J 7 bases; bases outside gene matches: 17. This CDR3 spans 18 amino acids. The DNA for the CDR3 is TGCGCCAGCAGGAGGATAGGGACAGGGGACCGACGGGGTGAAAAACTGTTTTTT. Its translation: CASRRIGTGDRRGEKLFF.

This chain uses TRBV9 with TRBJ1-6; no firm D call. V shed 2 bases and J shed 0 bases, with 9 bases lying between them. The CDR3 spans 16 residues. Germline values: CDR1 SGDLS, CDR2 YYNGEE. CDR3 residues: CASSVFGDSYNSPLHF. The CDR3 nucleotides read TGTGCCAGCAGCGTTTTCGGGGACTCCTATAATTCACCCCTCCACTTT.